The 9 T cell receptor beta chains listed next were all sequenced from one sample in a study of blood T cell repertoires in COVID-19 (TCRdb year 2020). The library was made by the immunoSEQ multiplex PCR assay. The table was pulled from immuneACCESS by TCRdb, which kept in-frame rearrangements only. Such tables lose some clones; where checked, under half of the loss comes from unresolved V genes, and the rest has no known cause. The sample table records around 130,000 clones; roughly four fifths of these occur just once. 10% to 12% of the sample comes from the top ten. The specimen was peripheral blood. These receptors were collected from a human donor in a cohort sampled during active COVID-19.

This clone was seen only a few times. The genes are TRBV2 and TRBJ1-5; tentatively, D is TRBD1 (5 bases). This CDR3 contains 15 residues. Germline CDR1 and CDR2: SNHLY and FYNNEI. V gave up 5 bases and J gave up 2 bases, with 13 bases separating them. The CDR3 nucleotides read TGTGCCAGCAGTCTGGACGGAGGGGGCAATCAGCCCCAGCATTTT. Translating it yields CASSLDGGGNQPQHF.

This clone appeared a few times. The rearrangement uses TRBV18 and TRBJ1-4; possible D gene TRBD1, 5 bases. Per the germline V gene, CDR1 is KGHSH and CDR2 is LQKENI. CDR3 length: 14 amino acids. Deletions cut 6 bases from V and 3 bases from J, with 11 bases between. DNA of the CDR3: TGTGCCAGCTCTAAGGCGGGGGCTAATGAAAAACTGTTTTTT. As protein: CASSKAGANEKLFF.

This clone turned up a few times. Within the sample, other DNA sequences also encode this same CDR3. The chain uses TRBV5-4 and TRBJ2-3; TRBD1 matches at 7 bases. From germline, CDR1 is SGHNT and CDR2 YYREEE (reference sequence). This CDR3 has 15 amino acids. V shed 0 bases and J 2 bases; nucleotides not matched to a gene: 3. The chain's CDR3 is CASSLDRGYTDTQYF. The DNA of the CDR3 is TGTGCCAGCAGCTTGGACAGGGGATACACAGATACGCAGTATTTT.

This clone was counted between two and nine times. J is TRBJ2-2 and V is TRBV7-9; D perhaps matches TRBD2 (6 bases). Germline-derived CDR1 and CDR2 are SEHNR and FQNEAQ (reference sequence). The CDR3 is 16 residues long. V was pared by 5 bases and J by 4 bases, with 17 bases between. The CDR3 sequence: CASSQAGGVGTGELFF. The CDR3 region has the DNA TGTGCCAGCAGCCAGGCTGGCGGGGTAGGCACCGGGGAGCTGTTTTTT.

V gene TRBV28 combines with J gene TRBJ1-2; tentative D call: TRBD1 (6 bases). This CDR3 spans 15 amino acids. Germline V gives CDR1 MDHEN, CDR2 SYDVKM. V dropped 5 bases and J dropped 7 bases, with 20 bases sitting between them. The CDR3 DNA reads as TGTGCCAGCAGTCGGGGGGGGGCACTCGGAAGTGGCTACACCTTC. Translated: CASSRGGALGSGYTF.

The rearrangement uses TRBV5-4 and TRBJ2-3; 9 bases agree with TRBD1. V gave up 4 bases and J gave up 3 bases; unmatched junction bases: 3. Germline V gives CDR1 SGHNT, CDR2 YYREEE (reference sequence). The CDR3 extends over 14 amino acids. CDR3 residues: CASSMDRGTDTQYF. The CDR3, as DNA: TGTGCCAGCAGCATGGACAGGGGTACAGATACGCAGTATTTT.

The chain recombines TRBV4-1 with TRBJ1-2; weak D call: TRBD1 (6 bases). Per the germline V gene, CDR1 is MGHRA and CDR2 is YSYEKL. Trimming took off 6 bases at V and 3 bases at J, with 23 bases between the two ends. The length of the CDR3 is 17 residues. The CDR3 loop is CASRPTVARGGDYGYTF. CDR3 coding DNA: TGCGCCAGCAGACCCACAGTAGCGAGAGGGGGGGACTATGGCTACACCTTC.

This clone came up a few times. The chain is built from TRBV9 and TRBJ2-2; D is possibly TRBD2 (6 bases). The CDR3 runs to 17 residues. Deletions cut 0 bases from V and 2 bases from J, with 14 bases between. Germline V gives CDR1 SGDLS, CDR2 YYNGEE. The CDR3 reads CASSVVRNSGNTGELFF. The CDR3 DNA reads TGTGCCAGCAGCGTAGTCCGTAATAGCGGCAACACCGGGGAGCTGTTTTTT.

This chain connects TRBV9 to TRBJ2-7; 7 positions agree with TRBD1. The V and J ends lost 0 bases and 7 bases, in that order; junction bases with no gene match: 7. CDR1 is SGDLS, CDR2 YYNGEE, per germline. This CDR3 contains 14 residues. The DNA of the CDR3 is TGTGCCAGCAGCGTAGGGACAGGTAATTGGGAGCAGTACTTC. Translation: CASSVGTGNWEQYF.